This T cell receptor (beta chain) was captured in a study of cytomegalovirus exposure and HLA in healthy donors. Study-wide context: In an early release, HLA-typed donors contributed 90 million or so unique TCR sequences. For the 300 to 450 genotyped donors, approximately 82% fell within the Caucasian-associated ancestry cluster. Findings and caveats of the study: Cytomegalovirus-associated status was assigned to fewer than 200 TCR beta chains. Among donors in an Asian-associated ancestry cluster, a later analysis reportedly found fewer N-insertions than the roughly 610-donor mean.

Points on this clone: Its antigen is currently unknown.

Trimming shortened V by 4 bases and J by 5 bases, and 8 bases separated the two germline ends. The V gene's germline CDR1 is MDHEN and CDR2 SYDVKM. The length of the CDR3 is 12 residues. With 60 Vbeta and 13 Jbeta primers, the PCR was carried out. Libraries were prepared by immunoSEQ multiplex PCR; TCRdb keeps only in-frame clonotypes and omits some of them. The top ten clones hold roughly 2.3% of a sample with approximately 78,000 clones, 70% to 85% of them seen once. This chain connects TRBV28 to TRBJ2-5; tentative D call: TRBD2 (6 bases). The sequence was collected from a woman aged 50 to 60 in good health and CMV-seronegative. Sequencing was done on a sample of PBMCs. The CDR3 DNA reads TGTGCCAGCAGTTCCGGGAGTGAGACCCAGTACTTC. Its protein is CASSSGSETQYF.